These T cell receptor beta chains were read from a single sample in a study of human T cells and chemical hapten exposure. TCRdb independently ran MiXCR on the RACE reads; one entry per CDR3 protein. The sample records just under 65,000 distinct CDR3 sequences, approximately 11% being singletons. This specimen was whole blood, taken in connection with sensitization to the hapten diphenylcyclopropenone (DPC). These receptors were obtained from a woman aged 25 to 39 with alopecia areata. Some clones in this sample may be carry-over from other donors' samples. Each CDR3 is given with its conserved first and last residue. Fields, in order: J gene, V gene, CDR3 protein.

TRBJ1-1 TRBV29-1 CSAERGFNTEAFF
TRBJ2-1 TRBV6-5 CASSLRLAGEANEQFF
TRBJ2-7 TRBV28 CASSPGGLVEQYF
TRBJ2-3 TRBV9 CASSSSTGFSTDTQYF
TRBJ2-3 TRBV28 CASSFHQTGGLTDTQYF
TRBJ2-7 TRBV6-2/TRBV6-3 CASSYSGQGFYEQYF
TRBJ1-1 TRBV15 CATSVLAPTGGTEAFF
TRBJ1-3 TRBV2 CASTRSPGNTIYF
TRBJ1-2 TRBV30 CAWSTGPYGYTF
TRBJ2-3 TRBV11-3 CASSTGDHSTDTQYF
TRBJ1-4 TRBV25-1 CASSGQGDRVKLFF
TRBJ1-1 TRBV20-1 CSARDPTGGNTEAFF
TRBJ1-2 TRBV29-1 CSVNTGNYGYTF
TRBJ2-7 TRBV6-2/TRBV6-3 CASSYRGVLETYEQYF
TRBJ2-1 TRBV10-2 CASSSGFNEQFF
TRBJ2-1 TRBV7-2 CASSPLASSGTYNEQFF
TRBJ2-1 TRBV12-3/TRBV12-4 CASSLLGGARLNEQFF
TRBJ2-7 TRBV7-9 CASSQAGYSYEQYF
TRBJ2-1 TRBV3-1 CASSPGLTGGNEQFF
TRBJ1-2 TRBV29-1 CSVEVARGRSGYTF
TRBJ1-4 TRBV4-3 CASSQDGTPSSGEKLFF
TRBJ1-2 TRBV4-2 CASSQDGEGYYGYTF
TRBJ2-1 TRBV18 CASSTSGRAAMEQFF
TRBJ2-7 TRBV28 CASRPAGMNYEQYF
TRBJ2-1 TRBV11-2 CASSLGTGEWNEQFF
TRBJ1-6 TRBV7-2 CASSFSGGALGSPLHF
TRBJ2-1 TRBV11-2 CASSSRLGQSYNEQFF
TRBJ2-7 TRBV29-1 CSVVGTGVYEQYF
TRBJ2-4 TRBV6-5 CASSYGPKNIQYF
TRBJ1-5 TRBV7-8 CASSLYTGPRSQPQHF
TRBJ1-5 TRBV18 CASSLETGGNQPQHF
TRBJ2-1 TRBV6-2/TRBV6-3 CASIPSGISYNEQFF
TRBJ1-1 TRBV5-5 CASSHSGRNTEAFF
TRBJ2-1 TRBV5-6 CASSWGQGYNEQFF
TRBJ2-1 TRBV7-9 CASSPSGSNEQFF
TRBJ1-6 TRBV12-3/TRBV12-4 CASSLAAGQGRSPLHF
TRBJ2-2 TRBV6-6 CASRGRRGSGELFF
TRBJ2-7 TRBV6-2/TRBV6-3 CASGVGQAGPYEQYF
TRBJ1-4 TRBV29-1 CSVEDLTTTRTNEKLFF
TRBJ2-3 TRBV5-1 CASSLSASGSADTQYF
TRBJ2-5 TRBV29-1 CSVPGHHQETQYF
TRBJ2-7 TRBV7-8 CASSLDRVPHEQYF
TRBJ1-5 TRBV28 CASGLPGQPQHF
TRBJ2-2 TRBV20-1 CSARDWRARGTGELFF
TRBJ2-2 TRBV23-1 CASSQATGANTGELFF
TRBJ2-5 TRBV20-1 CSAVRTGRDRETQYF
TRBJ1-2 TRBV28 CASSSFGTGGTDYGYTF
TRBJ2-3 TRBV27 CASSLSGQGTQYF
TRBJ2-7 TRBV11-2 CASSERTSGNHEQYF